This T cell receptor (beta chain) comes out of a study of shared clonotypes between healthy human individuals. CDR1 is MNHNS and CDR2 is SASEGT in the germline V gene. The CDR3 loop spans 13 amino acids. V was shortened by 3 bases and J by 4 bases, with 6 bases between the two germline ends. The method was immunoSEQ multiplex PCR; TCRdb's version includes in-frame clones alone and lacks a portion of them. The sample comprises some 2.3 million clones, approximately 95% of which are singletons, and 0.39% rests with the top ten. Material for sequencing was naive CD4+ T cells from PBMCs. Stated subset: CD45RA+ positively selected. The clonotype comes from a man aged 18-30 years in good health. Some clones in this sample may be carry-over from other donors' samples. V and J are TRBV6-1 and TRBJ2-2; no definite D call. The CDR3 region has the DNA TGTGCCAGCAGTGATCCGGGCACCGGGGAGCTGTTTTTT. Protein: CASSDPGTGELFF.